This entry lists 24 T cell receptor beta chains sequenced from one sample in a study of T cells in Graves' hyperthyroidism and ophthalmopathy (dated by TCRdb to about 2019). Libraries came from multiplex PCR. Sequencing was carried out with an Illumina HiSeq 2000. TCR beta CDR3 regions were amplified from RNA transcripts. The first round of RT-PCR for the TCR CDR3 was performed with the HTBI primer set and the Qiagen OneStep RT-PCR kit. TCRdb reprocessed the public reads (quality trimming at Q25 with fastp, clone calling with MiXCR) and kept in-frame beta chains. Here each entry gathers all rows of one CDR3 protein and keeps the most common genes and DNA. The sample yields around 520,000 distinct CDR3 sequences; around 22% were counted once. The top ten constitute around 11% of the sample. The sample comprised blood. Every receptor here comes from a young woman with Graves' ophthalmopathy.

This clonotype was seen ten or more times. The V and J genes are TRBV2 and TRBJ1-2; the match to TRBD1 covers 7 bases. From germline, CDR1 is SNHLY and CDR2 FYNNEI. The CDR3 is 14 amino acids. J gave up 5 bases and V 6 bases, and 9 bases lay outside the gene matches. As DNA, the CDR3 is TGTGCCAGCAGCCAAGACAGGGCGACTTATGGCTACACCTTC. It is translated as CASSQDRATYGYTF. The entire variable domain, with the rest obtained from reference TRBV2 and TRBJ1-2, is as follows: EPEVTQTPSHQVTQMGQEVILRCVPISNHLYFYWYRQILGQKVEFLVSFYNNEISEKSEIFDDQFSVERPDGSNFTLKIRSTKLEDSAMYFCASSQDRATYGYTFGSGTRLTVV.

This chain joins TRBV13 and TRBJ2-4; D is perhaps TRBD2 (6 bases). The CDR3 loop spans 12 amino acids. Trimming left V 5 bases short and J 8 bases short, with 10 bases between. Per germline, CDR1 PRHDT and CDR2 FYEKMQ (reference sequence). The CDR3 DNA sequence: TGTGCCAGCAGCAATCCGGGGGACATTCAGTACTTC. This translates into CASSNPGDIQYF.

The chain uses TRBV18 and TRBJ1-3; a weak D match, TRBD1 (5 bases). The V end lost 7 bases, the J end lost 0 bases, and 19 bases lay between the germline ends. The germline CDR1 and CDR2 sequences are KGHSH and LQKENI. The length of the CDR3 is 17 residues. Written as DNA, the CDR3 is TGTGCCAGCTTGCAAAAGGGGATTCGGAGCTCTGGAAACACCATATATTTT. Residues: CASLQKGIRSSGNTIYF.

This clonotype was seen repeatedly, ten times or more. The V gene is TRBV14, the J gene TRBJ1-1; D is undetermined. Per the germline V gene, CDR1 is SGHDN and CDR2 is FVKESK. V lost 3 bases and J 0 bases, leaving 8 bases between the germline ends. The CDR3 is 14 residues long. In nucleotides, the CDR3 is TGTGCCAGCAGCCACCGGCTTATGAACACTGAAGCTTTCTTT. It is translated as CASSHRLMNTEAFF.

This clonotype was counted many times. The chain recombines TRBV27 with TRBJ1-2, with a weak D call TRBD1 (5 bases). Germline loops: CDR1 MNHEY, CDR2 SMNVEV (reference sequence). The V end lost 7 bases, the J end lost 6 bases, and 21 bases lay between the germline ends. CDR3 length: 15 residues. CDR3 residues: CASKPFGGGLDGYTF. The CDR3 DNA sequence: TGTGCCAGCAAACCATTCGGGGGGGGATTGGATGGCTACACCTTC.

This clonotype was seen repeatedly, ten times or more. This chain joins TRBV27 and TRBJ2-7; D is ambiguous. The germline CDR1 and CDR2 sequences are MNHEY and SMNVEV (reference sequence). V was cut by 0 bases and J by 3 bases, with 18 bases left in between. This CDR3 is built from 17 residues. The CDR3 coding sequence is TGTGCCAGCAGTTTATCGGCCTATTTAGCAGAACGCTACGAGCAGTACTTC. It encodes CASSLSAYLAERYEQYF.

This clonotype was detected ten times or more. The chain has TRBV6-5 and TRBJ1-3; 8 bases line up with TRBD1. This CDR3 has 17 residues. J lost 1 base, V lost 0 bases, and 5 bases had no gene match. The germline V gene has CDR1 MNHEY and CDR2 SVGAGI. CDR3 region: CASSYSGQGASGNTIYF. CDR3 nucleotides: TGTGCCAGCAGTTACTCAGGGCAGGGGGCTTCTGGAAACACCATATATTTT.

Points on this clonotype: One base away lies a much larger clone, so this may be a sequencing read error. The chain has TRBV7-2 and TRBJ1-1; D gene uncertain. Germline V gene lookup returns CDR1 SGHTA and CDR2 FQGNSA. This CDR3 has 13 amino acids. CDR3 amino acids: CASSVPPNTEACF. For the CDR3, the DNA is TGTGCCAGCAGCGTCCCTCCGAACACTGAAGCTTGCTTT. Together with reference TRBV7-2 and TRBJ1-1, the CDR3 gives the full variable domain: GAGVSQSPSNKVTEKGKDVELRCDPISGHTALYWYRQSLGQGLEFLIYFQGNSAPDKSGLPSDRFSAERTGGSVSTLTIQRTQQEDSAVYLCASSVPPNTEACFGQGTRLTVV.

In its sample, this clonotype was seen a few times. The chain joins TRBV15 to TRBJ2-7; perhaps TRBD2 as D (5 bases). CDR1 and CDR2 from the germline V gene are LNHNV and YYDKDF (reference sequence). V was trimmed by 5 bases and J by 2 bases, leaving 13 bases between them. The CDR3 runs to 14 residues. The CDR3 loop reads CATSRRGATYEQYF. The DNA for the CDR3 is TGTGCCACCAGCCGACGGGGAGCAACCTACGAGCAGTACTTC.

There are a few counts of this clonotype. The chain is built from TRBV11-2 and TRBJ2-5, with a weak D call TRBD2 (6 bases). This CDR3 has 15 residues. Germline CDR1 and CDR2: SGHAT and FQNNGV. V was trimmed by 4 bases and J by 5 bases, leaving 17 bases between them. CDR3 sequence reads: CASSSRNGGMETQYF. The CDR3 region has the DNA TGTGCCAGCAGCTCAAGAAACGGAGGGATGGAGACCCAGTACTTC.

Ten or more counts support this clonotype. This chain connects TRBV6-1 to TRBJ1-1, with D possibly matching TRBD1 (5 bases). The V end lost 7 bases, the J end lost 3 bases, and 12 bases lay between the germline ends. This CDR3 spans 13 amino acids. Germline CDR1 reads MNHNS; CDR2 reads SASEGT. The CDR3 protein is CASNPLGDTEAFF. The CDR3, as DNA: TGTGCCAGCAATCCACTGGGGGACACTGAAGCTTTCTTT.

This clonotype was counted many times. The rearrangement links TRBV7-2 to TRBJ2-7; D is unclear. The germline V gene encodes CDR1 SGHTA and CDR2 FQGNSA. The CDR3 loop spans 12 amino acids. The V end was cut by 4 bases, the J end by 7 bases, with 11 bases between. As DNA, the CDR3 is TGTGCCAGCAGCTCAGTCCCATCTGAGCAGTACTTC. This sequence encodes CASSSVPSEQYF.

This chain joins TRBV20-1 and TRBJ2-2, with a weak D call TRBD1 (5 bases). The CDR3 sequence is 15 residues long. The V end lost 3 bases, the J end lost 0 bases, and 11 bases lay between the germline ends. CDR1 is DFQATT and CDR2 is SNEGSKA in the germline V gene (reference sequence). CDR3 in amino acids: CSASMDKPNTGELFF. The CDR3 nucleotides are TGCAGTGCTAGTATGGACAAACCGAACACCGGGGAGCTGTTTTTT.

The chain recombines TRBV2 with TRBJ1-5; D is uncertain. Looked up from germline, CDR1 is SNHLY and CDR2 is FYNNEI. V lost 0 bases, J lost 0 bases, and 9 bases lay in between. The CDR3 is 16 amino acids. The CDR3 is CASSEAGVISNQPQHF. CDR3 DNA sequence: TGTGCCAGCAGTGAAGCGGGAGTGATTAGCAATCAGCCCCAGCATTTT.

This clonotype was counted ten times or more. This sequence joins TRBV9 and TRBJ1-1; TRBD1 aligns across 8 bases. The CDR3 has 16 residues. The J segment lost 0 bases and the V segment lost 3 bases, leaving 7 bases of the junction unmatched. From germline, CDR1 is SGDLS and CDR2 YYNGEE. CDR3 residues: CASSARQGRMNTEAFF. CDR3 bases: TGTGCCAGCAGCGCCCGACAGGGGAGAATGAACACTGAAGCTTTCTTT. The whole variable domain, filled in from reference TRBV9 and TRBJ1-1, reads DSGVTQTPKHLITATGQRVTLRCSPRSGDLSVYWYQQSLDQGLQFLIQYYNGEERAKGNILERFSAQQFPDLHSELNLSSLELGDSALYFCASSARQGRMNTEAFFGQGTRLTVV.

The rearrangement links TRBV4-2 to TRBJ1-6, with D uncertain. Germline V gene sequence: CDR1 LGHNA, CDR2 YNFKEQ. Trimming removed 0 bases from V and 3 bases from J, with 12 bases in between. The CDR3 length is 17 residues. CDR3 nucleotide sequence: TGTGCCAGCAGCCAAGATCGAGGTAGAGGCTATAATTCACCCCTCCACTTT. It encodes CASSQDRGRGYNSPLHF.

This clonotype has a count of ten or more. This rearrangement joins TRBV18 to TRBJ1-1; TRBD1 aligns across 11 bases. The germline gives CDR1 KGHSH, CDR2 LQKENI. This CDR3 has 16 residues. V lost 5 bases, J lost 1 base, and 6 bases stayed unmatched. The CDR3 protein is CASSADRGRGNTEAFF. The CDR3 DNA reads as TGTGCCAGCTCAGCGGACAGGGGGCGAGGGAACACTGAAGCTTTCTTT. The variable domain in full, completed from reference TRBV18 and TRBJ1-1, reads NAGVMQNPRHLVRRRGQEARLRCSPMKGHSHVYWYRQLPEEGLKFMVYLQKENIIDESGMPKERFSAEFPKEGPSILRIQQVVRGDSAAYFCASSADRGRGNTEAFFGQGTRLTVV.

This clonotype was observed a handful of times. This chain links TRBV7-9 with TRBJ1-2; unclear D gene. The V and J ends lost 1 base and 9 bases respectively, with 12 bases between them. The CDR3 runs 13 residues. Germline values: CDR1 SEHNR, CDR2 FQNEAQ (reference sequence). The CDR3 DNA sequence: TGTGCCAGCAGCTTAGAGTTAGGGTGGAGCTACACCTTC. Amino acid sequence: CASSLELGWSYTF.

The gene calls are TRBV7-2 and TRBJ2-5, with 11 positions matching TRBD2. Germline loops: CDR1 SGHTA, CDR2 FQGNSA. V gave up 3 bases and J gave up 1 base; unmatched junction bases: 4. This CDR3 spans 16 amino acids. The CDR3 loop is CASSFSGRAGQETQYF. The CDR3 DNA sequence: TGTGCCAGCAGCTTTAGCGGGAGGGCCGGCCAAGAGACCCAGTACTTC.

The sample holds many counts of this clonotype. CDR3 residues: CAWSPESNQPQHF. The CDR3 DNA sequence: TGTGCCTGGAGTCCAGAGAGCAATCAGCCCCAGCATTTT. The V gene is TRBV30, the J gene TRBJ1-5; D remains unclear. CDR3 length equals 13 residues. V lost 2 bases to trimming and J lost 1 base, with 6 bases between them. Per the germline V gene, CDR1 is GTSNPN and CDR2 is SVGIG (reference sequence).

This clonotype showed up just once. J is TRBJ1-2 and V is TRBV10-3, with D uncertain. Between the trimmed V and J ends, which lost 0 bases and 5 bases, there was a span of 7 bases. Germline-derived CDR1 and CDR2 are ENHRY and SYGVKD. The CDR3 loop spans 13 amino acids. The CDR3: CAISESRWYGYTF. The CDR3 DNA follows: TGTGCCATCAGTGAGTCCCGTTGGTATGGCTACACCTTC.

This chain uses TRBV19 with TRBJ2-5; no firm D call. Germline loops: CDR1 LNHDA, CDR2 SQIVND (reference sequence). The CDR3 has 14 amino acids. Trimming removed 1 base at V and 0 bases at J, with 6 bases between. The CDR3 loop is CASSIAAYQETQYF. In DNA, the CDR3 is TGTGCCAGTAGTATAGCGGCTTACCAAGAGACCCAGTACTTC.

The rearrangement links TRBV6-1 to TRBJ1-1; possible D gene TRBD1, 5 bases. CDR3 size: 14 residues. Germline loops: CDR1 MNHNS, CDR2 SASEGT. Trimming removed 6 bases from V and 2 bases from J, with 13 bases in between. As DNA, the CDR3 is TGTGCCAGCAGGGGTCGGGACGGTAACACTGAAGCTTTCTTT. It specifies CASRGRDGNTEAFF.

V usage is TRBV7-9 and J usage is TRBJ2-5; 11 bases align to TRBD2. The germline V gene encodes CDR1 SEHNR and CDR2 FQNEAQ (reference sequence). The CDR3 sequence is 16 residues long. Trimming removed 0 bases from V and 2 bases from J; junction bases left unmatched: 2. Here the CDR3 DNA reads TGTGCCAGCAGCTTAGCGCGACTAGCGGGGCAAGAGACCCAGTACTTC. Protein product: CASSLARLAGQETQYF.